The 20 T cell receptor beta chains in this list originate from one sample, sequenced in a study of blood T cells in healthy people across ages (dated by TCRdb to about 2015). The library was prepared using 5' RACE. TCRdb records Illumina HiSeq 2500 as the sequencer. A second PCR of roughly 7 to 11 cycles was performed with a sample-barcoded 5' primer and a J-beta primer mix. TCRdb trimmed public reads at Q25 via fastp, called clones via MiXCR and kept in-frame beta chains. Rows are combined by CDR3 protein, so each entry shows the most common genes and DNA. Counted in this sample were 1.4 million to 1.5 million distinct CDR3 sequences; approximately 38% of them appeared once. The ten most abundant clones make up approximately 7.9% of the sample. Input material: blood. All receptors come from a woman under 30 in good health.

This chain uses TRBV7-9 with TRBJ1-4; 8 bases fit TRBD1. The CDR3 consists of 16 residues. Looked up from germline, CDR1 is SEHNR and CDR2 is FQNEAQ (reference sequence). V was pared by 3 bases and J by 5 bases, with 8 bases of the junction left unmatched. CDR3 protein: CASSFSRGRTNEKLFF. DNA for the CDR3: TGTGCCAGCAGCTTCAGCAGGGGGCGGACGAATGAAAAACTGTTTTTT.

This clonotype occurred a few times. The chain has TRBV15 and TRBJ2-5; D call uncertain. This CDR3 has 13 amino acids. The germline V gene encodes CDR1 LNHNV and CDR2 YYDKDF (reference sequence). Trimming removed 6 bases at V and 3 bases at J, with 11 bases between. The CDR3 nucleotides are TGTGCCACCAGGGATGGCGGTAAAGAGACCCAGTACTTC. This codes for CATRDGGKETQYF.

This chain links TRBV7-8 with TRBJ2-1; possibly TRBD1 for D (5 bases). CDR1 is SGHVS and CDR2 is FQNEAQ in the germline V gene. V was shortened by 5 bases and J by 9 bases, with 17 bases between the two germline ends. The CDR3 has 14 amino acids. The DNA for the CDR3 is TGTGCCAGCAGCCAGGATTTGGGCAGGGCTGAGCAGTTCTTC. Its translation: CASSQDLGRAEQFF.

This clonotype was seen a few times. The chain couples TRBV11-2 to TRBJ1-6; D remains unclear. Germline CDR1 and CDR2: SGHAT and FQNNGV. Trimming removed 5 bases at V and 9 bases at J, with 17 bases between. This CDR3 comprises 15 residues. The CDR3 loop reads CASSPTGLGISPLHF. CDR3 nucleotides: TGTGCCAGCAGCCCGACCGGGCTCGGGATTTCACCCCTCCACTTT. The whole variable domain, remainder taken from reference TRBV11-2 and TRBJ1-6, is EAGVAQSPRYKIIEKRQSVAFWCNPISGHATLYWYQQILGQGPKLLIQFQNNGVVDDSQLPKDRFSAERLKGVDSTLKIQPAKLEDSAVYLCASSPTGLGISPLHFGNGTRLTVT.

V is TRBV6-5 and J is TRBJ2-5, with 8 bases matching TRBD2. The CDR3 length is 15 residues. The V gene's germline CDR1 is MNHEY and CDR2 SVGAGI. The V gene end was trimmed by 6 bases and the J gene end by 1 base; junction bases not matched to a gene: 7. CDR3: CASSLSGGFQETQYF. Here the CDR3 DNA reads TGTGCCAGCAGCCTAAGCGGGGGCTTCCAAGAGACCCAGTACTTC.

CDR3: CASSLRPGQEALRNTEAFF. The CDR3 DNA follows: TGTGCCAGCAGCTTGAGACCGGGACAGGAGGCCTTACGGAACACTGAAGCTTTCTTT. This rearrangement joins TRBV7-2 to TRBJ1-1; 8 bases are a match to TRBD1. The junction had 16 bases not matched to a gene; V was cut back by 3 bases and J by 1 base. Germline CDR1 is SGHTA and CDR2 is FQGNSA. The CDR3 runs to 19 residues.

The V gene is TRBV27, the J gene TRBJ2-7; 7 positions match TRBD1. V was pared by 8 bases and J by 6 bases, with 13 bases of the junction left unmatched. This CDR3 region has 14 residues. CDR1 and CDR2 (germline): MNHEY, SMNVEV (reference sequence). This chain's CDR3 is CASANRGQTSEQYF. The CDR3, as DNA: TGTGCCAGCGCCAACAGGGGCCAAACAAGCGAGCAGTACTTC.

This rearrangement joins TRBV6-6 to TRBJ2-3, with 10 bases fitting TRBD2. Germline V CDR1 and CDR2: MNHNY, SVGAGI (reference sequence). J gave up 2 bases and V 10 bases, and 6 bases lay outside the gene matches. The CDR3 spans 14 residues. This CDR3 is CATASGGNTDTQYF. The CDR3 DNA is TGTGCCACCGCTAGCGGGGGAAACACAGATACGCAGTATTTT.

This clonotype has a handful of counts. The V call is TRBV19, the J call TRBJ2-1; 13 bases agree with TRBD2. The V gene end was trimmed by 6 bases and the J gene end by 7 bases; junction bases not matched to a gene: 9. This CDR3 is 16 amino acids long. The germline V gene has CDR1 LNHDA and CDR2 SQIVND (reference sequence). The CDR3 DNA sequence: TGTGCCAGTAGGATGACTAGCGGGGGGTTGAATAATGAGCAGTTCTTC. It translates to CASRMTSGGLNNEQFF.

The rearrangement links TRBV12-3 or TRBV12-4 to TRBJ2-1; 7 positions match TRBD2. The trim removed 7 bases at V and 4 bases at J, leaving 10 bases unmatched. The CDR3 sequence is 15 residues long. In nucleotides, the CDR3 is TGTGCCAGCAAACCAATCGGAGCGGGGTACAATGAGCAGTTCTTC. Its translation is CASKPIGAGYNEQFF.

The sample holds a few counts of this clonotype. This chain connects TRBV7-2 to TRBJ2-7; D gene unclear. Germline CDR1 reads SGHTA; CDR2 reads FQGNSA. The CDR3 is 13 amino acids. V was clipped by 5 bases and J by 3 bases, with 11 bases between them. In DNA, the CDR3 is TGTGCCAGCAGCCCAAATACACTCTACGAGCAGTACTTC. Amino acids: CASSPNTLYEQYF. Supplemented by reference TRBV7-2 and TRBJ2-7, the full variable domain reads GAGVSQSPSNKVTEKGKDVELRCDPISGHTALYWYRQSLGQGLEFLIYFQGNSAPDKSGLPSDRFSAERTGGSVSTLTIQRTQQEDSAVYLCASSPNTLYEQYFGPGTRLTVT.

In its sample, this clonotype was seen many times. The chain employs TRBV5-1 and TRBJ2-1, with 7 nucleotides matching TRBD2. Germline CDR1 and CDR2: SGHRS and YFSETQ. J lost 2 bases, V lost 1 base, and 6 bases had no gene match. The CDR3 loop spans 16 amino acids. In nucleotides, the CDR3 is TGCGCCAGCAGCTTGACCGGGGGGAAACCCTACAATGAGCAGTTCTTC. Protein product: CASSLTGGKPYNEQFF.

This clonotype occurred once. The rearrangement links TRBV12-3 or TRBV12-4 to TRBJ2-7, with TRBD2 identical over 12 bases. The CDR3 runs to 14 residues. J lost 7 bases, V lost 4 bases, and 5 bases had no gene match. CDR3 sequence reads: CASSSTSGRGEQYF. CDR3 DNA: TGTGCCAGCAGTTCGACTAGCGGGAGAGGTGAGCAGTACTTC.

The chain has TRBV19 and TRBJ2-6; D is unclear. Trimming took 3 bases from V and 0 from J, leaving 15 bases between them. The CDR3 consists of 18 residues. Germline V CDR1 and CDR2: LNHDA, SQIVND (reference sequence). CDR3 DNA: TGTGCCAGTAGTATTGTCTGGATTACGAGCTCTGGGGCCAACGTCCTGACTTTC. Translating gives CASSIVWITSSGANVLTF.

The chain joins TRBV4-2 to TRBJ2-1, with TRBD2 as a possible D gene (5 bases). The V end lost 3 bases, the J end lost 9 bases, and 12 bases lay between the germline ends. This CDR3 has 13 residues. Looked up from germline, CDR1 is LGHNA and CDR2 is YNFKEQ. This CDR3 is CASSHPEEGEQFF. The CDR3 DNA reads TGTGCCAGCAGCCATCCGGAGGAAGGTGAGCAGTTCTTC.

This chain connects TRBV20-1 to TRBJ2-1; maybe TRBD2 (6 bases). The germline CDR1 and CDR2 sequences are DFQATT and SNEGSKA (reference sequence). Trimming removed 5 bases from V and 4 bases from J, with 15 bases in between. CDR3 length equals 14 residues. CDR3 loop: CSAGGRAGYNEQFF. CDR3 sequence (DNA): TGCAGTGCTGGGGGACGAGCGGGTTACAATGAGCAGTTCTTC.

This clonotype appeared a few times. The chain joins TRBV7-9 to TRBJ2-5; perhaps TRBD2 as D (6 bases). The V gene lost 1 base and the J gene lost 4 bases, with 16 bases spanning the gap. The CDR3 spans 16 residues. In germline, CDR1 is SEHNR, CDR2 FQNEAQ (reference sequence). The CDR3 protein is CASSLDRTGAGETQYF. The CDR3 DNA reads TGTGCCAGCAGCTTAGATAGGACCGGAGCGGGAGAGACCCAGTACTTC.

This clonotype was counted a few times. The germline gene is not matched at one end of the junction; a read error may be the cause. The J gene is TRBJ2-7, the V gene TRBV20-1; TRBD2 agrees at 10 bases. The CDR3 is made up of 15 amino acids. From germline, CDR1 is DFQATT and CDR2 SNEGSKA (reference sequence). The CDR3 loop is CSAESGTSVSSEQYF. The CDR3 DNA reads TGCAGTGCCGAGTCCGGGACTAGCGTTTCCTCCGAGCAGTACTTC.

The chain recombines TRBV20-1 with TRBJ2-3; TRBD1 matches 9 bases. The ends lost 4 bases at V and 9 bases at J; junction bases unmatched: 14. The CDR3 spans 15 residues. CDR1 and CDR2 from the germline V gene are DFQATT and SNEGSKA (reference sequence). The chain's CDR3 is CSAIRGQGLFGTQYF. CDR3 DNA sequence: TGCAGTGCTATCAGGGGACAGGGCCTTTTTGGCACGCAGTATTTT.

The V and J genes are TRBV12-3 or TRBV12-4 and TRBJ2-5, with 9 bases matching TRBD2. The CDR3 loop spans 14 amino acids. The trim removed 6 bases at V and 3 bases at J, leaving 5 bases unmatched. Written as DNA, the CDR3 is TGTGCCAGCAGCCCGAGACTAGCGGAAGAGACCCAGTACTTC. This translates into CASSPRLAEETQYF.